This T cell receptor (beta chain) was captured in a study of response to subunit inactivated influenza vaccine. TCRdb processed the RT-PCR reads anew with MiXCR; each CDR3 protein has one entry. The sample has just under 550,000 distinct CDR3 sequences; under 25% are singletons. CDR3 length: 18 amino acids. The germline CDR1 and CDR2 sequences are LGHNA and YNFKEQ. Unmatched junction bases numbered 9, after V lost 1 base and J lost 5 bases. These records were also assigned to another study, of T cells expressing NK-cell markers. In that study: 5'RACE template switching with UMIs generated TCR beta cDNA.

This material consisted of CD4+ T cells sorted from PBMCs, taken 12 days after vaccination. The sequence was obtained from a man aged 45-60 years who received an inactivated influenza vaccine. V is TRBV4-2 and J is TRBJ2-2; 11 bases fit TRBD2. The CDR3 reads CASSQVFETSGSTGELFF. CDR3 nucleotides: TGTGCCAGCAGCCAAGTCTTCGAAACTAGCGGGAGTACCGGGGAGCTGTTTTTT.